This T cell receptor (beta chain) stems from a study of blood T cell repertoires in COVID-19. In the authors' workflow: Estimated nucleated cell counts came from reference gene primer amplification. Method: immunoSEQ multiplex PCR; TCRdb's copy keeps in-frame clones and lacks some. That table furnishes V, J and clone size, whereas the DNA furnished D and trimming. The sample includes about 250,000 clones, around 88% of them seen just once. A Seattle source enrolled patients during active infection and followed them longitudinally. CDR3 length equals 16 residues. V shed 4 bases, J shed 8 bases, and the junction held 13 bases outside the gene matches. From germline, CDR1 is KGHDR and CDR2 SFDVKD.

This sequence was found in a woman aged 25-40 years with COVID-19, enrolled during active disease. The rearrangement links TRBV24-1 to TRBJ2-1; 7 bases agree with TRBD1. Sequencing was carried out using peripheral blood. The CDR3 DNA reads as TGTGCCACCAGTGAGACAGACAGGGCCCTTTTGGATGAGCAGTTCTTC. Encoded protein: CATSETDRALLDEQFF.